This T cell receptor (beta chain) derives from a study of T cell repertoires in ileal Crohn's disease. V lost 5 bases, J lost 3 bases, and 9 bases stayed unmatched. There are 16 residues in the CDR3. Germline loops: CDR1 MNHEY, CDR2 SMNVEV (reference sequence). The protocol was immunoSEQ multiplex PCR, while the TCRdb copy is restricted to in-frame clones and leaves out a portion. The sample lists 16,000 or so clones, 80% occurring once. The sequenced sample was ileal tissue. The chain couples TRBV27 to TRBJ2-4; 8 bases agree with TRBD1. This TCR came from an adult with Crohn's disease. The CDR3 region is CASSTDQGAYKNIQYF. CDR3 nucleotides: TGTGCCAGCAGTACAGATCAGGGGGCCTACAAAAACATTCAGTACTTC.